The text below deals with one T cell receptor (beta chain). The antigen remains undetermined. The V end lost 6 bases, the J end lost 0 bases, and 21 bases lay between the germline ends. Germline CDR1 MDHEN, CDR2 SYDVKM. The CDR3 totals 18 residues. These data come from a study of persistence of HIV-infected CD4 T cells. This was the immunoSEQ version 4 assay in survey mode. Template was genomic DNA at about 9.3 ng/uL, with up to 1 ug used per sample. The method was immunoSEQ multiplex PCR; TCRdb's version includes in-frame clones alone and lacks a portion of them. The sample shows 40,000 to 45,000 clones, roughly 90% of them seen only once. Overall study results and limits: TCR oligoclonality correlated with proviral oligoclonality in the same sorted populations. Degenerate expanded CDR3beta sequences were enriched among CMV- and Gag-responding cells.

This nonspecific control used anti-CD3/anti-CD28 bead stimulation of CD4+ T cells. Sorting of responding CD4+ T cells relied on upregulated CD40 ligand together with CD69. For at least 4 years, plasma HIV-1 RNA was undetectable (<50 copies/mL). The rearrangement links TRBV28 to TRBJ1-3; no reliable D call. The starting material was CD4+ T cells sorted from PBMCs after roughly 18-hour stimulation, obtained from a patient who received antiretroviral therapy. The sequence was obtained from an adult man with HIV who was CMV-seropositive. The DNA of the CDR3 is TGTGCCAGCAGGGATCACCCAGCCCAACCGGTCTCTGGAAACACCATATATTTT. Its protein product is CASRDHPAQPVSGNTIYF.